This T cell receptor (beta chain) stems from a study of blood T cells in healthy people across ages (dated by TCRdb to about 2015). For the wider study: Template switching captured roughly one uniquely barcoded TCR beta cDNA molecule per two T cells in model experiments. To track age-related changes in TCR beta repertoire diversity, the study relied on deep sequencing normalized with unique cDNA molecular identifiers. The donors were divided into four age groups: young (average around 17 years), middle-aged (around 41), aged (about 62) and long-lived (about 90). To avoid experimental bias, donors of different ages were spread randomly across the sequencing lanes. The study analyzed two additional independent replicas of 1 million unique cDNA reads from the same blood draw for two donors, one aged 18 to 29 and one aged 80 or older.

Ends trimmed: V by 5 bases, J by 11 bases; bases unmatched to a gene: 15. CDR1 and CDR2 were assigned from the germline V gene as SGHTA and FQGTGA. The CDR3 sequence holds 15 residues, the cysteine and phenylalanine included. Kept here is only the CDR3 DNA, which spans 45 bases and is read in frame from base 1. The library came from 5' RACE. TCRdb lists the instrument as Illumina HiSeq 2500. A second PCR of roughly 7 to 11 cycles was performed with a sample-barcoded 5' primer and a J-beta primer mix. A unique molecular identifier was introduced onto each TCR beta cDNA molecule by a template-switch 5' adaptor carrying 12 random nucleotides. At least 2.5 million CDR3-containing paired-end reads were obtained from each sample. The Mint cDNA synthesis kit, primed by a TRBC-specific oligonucleotide, was used to synthesize first-strand cDNA from all RNA. Following uracil-DNA glycosylase treatment, all cDNA underwent a first 18-cycle PCR with the universal primers M1SS and BC2_uni_R. As for the authors' bioinformatics: Normalization of each sample was performed by random selection of 1 million high-quality reads, each carrying a distinct molecular identifier. Reads sharing molecular identifiers were discarded rather than binned into consensus sequences. MiTCR, with a Q25 quality threshold and the strictest error-elimination algorithm, was used for CDR3 identification, clonotype clustering and error correction. Lower-bound total TCR beta diversity was estimated with a nonparametric unseen species model using Euler transformation. Starting from the raw public reads, TCRdb applied fastp trimming at Q25, assembled clones with MiXCR and retained in-frame beta chains. Duplicate CDR3 protein sequences are folded into a single record with the most common DNA and genes. TCRdb, rather than the study authors, made the V and J calls. In all, the sample holds over a million distinct CDR3 sequences, and 45% of those were seen once. The leading ten clones occupy about 20% of the sample.

General conclusions and limits of the study: A strong correlation was found between observed TCR beta diversity and the percentage of naive T cells measured by flow cytometry. Because profiling used bulk unsorted PBMCs, naive and antigen-experienced compartments could not be compared conclusively. Total diversity estimates from one million sequenced T cells were considered lower bounds and underestimates. Compared with the aged group, more naive CD4+ T cells, fewer expanded clones and increased TCR diversity were shown by the long-lived group, suggesting age selection. Donor CMV infection status was unknown, potentially confounding age-related changes in expanded clonotypes. Observed TCR beta diversity per million T cells fell roughly linearly with age, and a significant reduction was already apparent by age around 40.

Systemically healthy Caucasian individuals from Russia, about 38 in total and aged about 6 to 100 years, were included as donors. Ten milliliters of peripheral blood were drawn from each donor into EDTA-treated Vacutainer tubes. PBMCs were isolated by Ficoll-Paque density-gradient centrifugation, with at least 7 million obtained per sample. Trizol reagent was used to extract total RNA from the PBMCs, yielding at least 5.5 micrograms per sample. Naive CD45RAhigh/CD27high T cell percentages were measured by flow cytometry on a PBMC aliquot from every donor. On this clonotype itself: Its antigen is not yet known. No qualities accompany the bases; no much larger clone lies one base away.

Specimen: blood. The sequence was collected from a woman between 55 and 75 years old in good health. The V gene is TRBV7-3 and the J gene is TRBJ2-5, and TRBD2 aligns with 9 junction nucleotides. The DNA sequence is TGTGCCAGCAGCCCTGCGGTGCTAGCGGGAAATGAGCAGTACTTC. Translated, this is CASSPAVLAGNEQYF. The variable domain in full, with residues beyond the CDR3 obtained from the reference TRBV7-3 and TRBJ2-5 genes, is GAGVSQTPSNKVTEKGKYVELRCDPISGHTALYWYRQSLGQGPEFLIYFQGTGAADDSGLPNDRFFAVRPEGSVSTLKIQRTERGDSAVYLCASSPAVLAGNEQYFGPGTRLLVL.